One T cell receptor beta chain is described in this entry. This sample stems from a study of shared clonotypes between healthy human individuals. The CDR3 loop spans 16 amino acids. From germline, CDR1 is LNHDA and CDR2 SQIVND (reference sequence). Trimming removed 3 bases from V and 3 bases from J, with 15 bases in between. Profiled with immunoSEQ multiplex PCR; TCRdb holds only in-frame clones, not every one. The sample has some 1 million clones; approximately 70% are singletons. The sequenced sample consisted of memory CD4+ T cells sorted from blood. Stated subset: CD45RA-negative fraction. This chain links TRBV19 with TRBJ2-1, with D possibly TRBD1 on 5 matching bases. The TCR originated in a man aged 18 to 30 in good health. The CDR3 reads CASSIGATILYNEQFF. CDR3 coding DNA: TGTGCCAGTAGTATTGGGGCCACGATACTCTACAATGAGCAGTTCTTC.